Given below is one T cell receptor beta chain in context. The antigen is unknown. The germline V gene has CDR1 SGHNT and CDR2 YYREEE (reference sequence). Trimming at V came to 4 bases and at J to 4 bases, leaving 6 bases not matched to a gene. CDR3 size: 15 residues. This entry is derived from a study of T-cell memory formation after mild COVID-19. Study-wide context: Largely donor-specific sequence clusters came from two donors.

Via MiXCR, TCRdb re-called the 5' RACE reads, giving one row per CDR3 protein. The sample consists of nearly 110,000 distinct CDR3 sequences, approximately 15% of them appearing once. The study's findings and limits: CM and EM subsets held most contracting CD4+ clones; EMRA held CD8+ ones. Clones contracting across day 15 to 85 had a balanced CD4/CD8 profile; later expanding clones leaned CD4+.

The sequenced sample was PBMCs or a T cell subset sorted from them (not recorded which). The V call is TRBV5-4, the J call TRBJ2-5; 11 nucleotides align to TRBD1. The sequence was collected from a man younger than 35 who had mild COVID-19 (a few samples of this study predate the infection). Cell type and time point are not known. The CDR3: CASSQGQGAVETQYF. The CDR3 DNA follows: TGTGCCAGCAGCCAAGGACAGGGGGCCGTAGAGACCCAGTACTTC.